A single sample is the source of the 28 T cell receptor beta chains below, sequenced in a study of blood T cell repertoires in COVID-19. Sequencing used immunoSEQ multiplex PCR; TCRdb keeps in-frame clones, though not all of them. The sample has about 200,000 clones; roughly 75% are singletons. Sequenced input: peripheral blood. These receptors all stem from a woman between 65 and 79 years old with acute or convalescent COVID-19.

The J gene is TRBJ2-6, the V gene TRBV30, with D maybe TRBD2 (5 bases). This CDR3 comprises 17 residues. V was shortened by 0 bases and J by 2 bases, with 14 bases between the two germline ends. CDR1 is GTSNPN, CDR2 SVGIG, per germline (reference sequence). CDR3 region: CAWSVIRSSPGANVLTF. The CDR3 DNA reads TGTGCCTGGAGTGTGATCAGGTCTAGCCCTGGGGCCAACGTCCTGACTTTC.

This chain connects TRBV18 to TRBJ2-5, with 7 positions matching TRBD2. The germline CDR1 and CDR2 sequences are KGHSH and LQKENI. Unmatched junction bases numbered 7, after V lost 2 bases and J lost 1 base. The CDR3 is 16 amino acids. Here the CDR3 reads CASSPGRGEFQETQYF. The CDR3 DNA sequence: TGTGCCAGCTCACCAGGACGGGGGGAGTTCCAAGAGACCCAGTACTTC.

A few counts support this clone. This chain joins TRBV4-3 and TRBJ2-3; D is undetermined. This CDR3 region has 13 residues. Trimming took 2 bases from V and 3 from J, leaving 6 bases between them. Per the germline V gene, CDR1 is LGHNA and CDR2 is YSLEER. In DNA form, the CDR3 reads TGCGCCAGCAGCCAAAGCTTGACAGATACGCAGTATTTT. Translating it yields CASSQSLTDTQYF.

This clone was detected once. The chain couples TRBV19 to TRBJ1-2, with no clear D. CDR3 length equals 12 residues. From germline, CDR1 is LNHDA and CDR2 SQIVND (reference sequence). V shed 8 bases and J shed 4 bases, with 11 bases lying between them. This CDR3 reads CASSQVFYGYTF. The CDR3 nucleotides read TGTGCCAGTTCGCAGGTATTCTATGGCTACACCTTC.

CDR3 amino acids: CASSSLDSGTQYF. The CDR3 DNA follows: TGCGCCAGCAGCTCTTTGGACAGCGGGACCCAGTACTTC. This chain uses TRBV5-1 with TRBJ2-5; perhaps TRBD1 as D (6 bases). The CDR3 runs to 13 residues. V dropped 3 bases and J dropped 7 bases, with 13 bases sitting between them. Germline V lookup: CDR1 SGHRS, CDR2 YFSETQ.

This chain links TRBV21-1 with TRBJ1-2; TRBD1, the D gene given by the table, was not confirmed from the DNA. TRBV21-1 constitutes a pseudogene. The CDR3 is made up of 14 amino acids. CDR3 nucleotide sequence: TGTGCCAGCAGCAAAGGGGGGACAGGGGTTTGCTACACCTTC. Amino acids: CASSKGGTGVCYTF.

This rearrangement joins TRBV7-2 to TRBJ2-7; no firm D call. The CDR3 has 14 residues. Trimming stripped 3 bases from V and 3 bases from J, with 12 bases between. Germline CDR1 and CDR2: SGHTA and FQGNSA. CDR3 sequence: CASSFGRNYYEQYF. CDR3 bases: TGTGCCAGCAGCTTTGGCAGAAACTACTACGAGCAGTACTTC.

The chain combines TRBV4-1 with TRBJ2-5, with D perhaps matching TRBD2 (8 bases). The CDR3 runs to 16 residues. Between the trimmed V and J ends, which lost 0 bases and 5 bases, there was a span of 16 bases. Germline values: CDR1 MGHRA, CDR2 YSYEKL. CDR3 region: CASSQDSGTASETQYF. CDR3 DNA: TGCGCCAGCAGCCAAGATAGCGGGACAGCTAGCGAGACCCAGTACTTC.

This clone was observed a handful of times. J is TRBJ2-5 and V is TRBV4-1; 7 bases fit TRBD2. V dropped 5 bases and J dropped 5; count of bases not matched to a gene: 5. The CDR3 extends over 13 amino acids. Looked up from germline, CDR1 is MGHRA and CDR2 is YSYEKL. CDR3 residues: CASSSSGSETQYF. CDR3 nucleotides: TGCGCCAGCAGCTCTAGCGGATCGGAGACCCAGTACTTC.

The chain combines TRBV6-5 with TRBJ2-7; D is perhaps TRBD2 (6 bases). This CDR3 contains 15 residues. Germline V gene sequence: CDR1 MNHEY, CDR2 SVGAGI. V was trimmed by 6 bases and J by 0 bases, leaving 15 bases between them. The CDR3 here is CASSRDSSSSYEQYF. As DNA, the CDR3 is TGTGCCAGCAGCCGGGACTCTTCAAGCTCCTACGAGCAGTACTTC.

J is TRBJ2-2 and V is TRBV21-1; the table's D call TRBD2 went unverified against the DNA. TRBV21-1 is designated a pseudogene. The CDR3 runs 18 residues. The CDR3 region is CASSKRTSGSEDTGELFF. DNA of the CDR3: TGTGCCAGCAGCAAAAGGACTAGCGGTTCTGAGGACACCGGGGAGCTGTTTTTT.

This chain connects TRBV3-1 (or the pseudogene TRBV3-2) to TRBJ2-1; TRBD2 is a possible D gene (5 bases). Per germline, CDR1 LGHDT and CDR2 YNNKEL (reference sequence). This CDR3 has 12 residues. V was shortened by 4 bases and J by 8 bases, with 9 bases between the two germline ends. Here the CDR3 reads CASSPTGDEQFF. In nucleotides, the CDR3 is TGTGCCAGCAGCCCTACCGGGGATGAGCAGTTCTTC.

This chain links TRBV6-5 with TRBJ2-3; 12 bases are a match to TRBD2. This CDR3 is built from 13 residues. Trimming removed 6 bases from V and 11 bases from J; junction bases left unmatched: 6. Germline CDR1 is MNHEY and CDR2 is SVGAGI. In nucleotides, the CDR3 is TGTGCCAGCAGGGAGACTAGCGGGGGTTGGCAGTATTTT. It translates to CASRETSGGWQYF.

This clone is a singleton in its sample. The chain combines TRBV10-3 with TRBJ2-3, with 7 bases matching TRBD2. V shed 7 bases and J 1 base; nucleotides not matched to a gene: 2. This CDR3 has 13 residues. Germline V gene sequence: CDR1 ENHRY, CDR2 SYGVKD. CDR3 coding DNA: TGTGCCATCACTAGCGGTCGCACAGATACGCAGTATTTT. This encodes CAITSGRTDTQYF.

This clone was detected only a few times. The V call is TRBV18, the J call TRBJ2-3; 9 bases line up with TRBD1. The CDR3 runs 16 residues. Germline V gene lookup returns CDR1 KGHSH and CDR2 LQKENI. With V trimmed by 3 bases and J by 2 bases, 6 bases remained unmatched. CDR3 sequence (DNA): TGTGCCAGCTCACCCCTCGGACAGGGGACCACAGATACGCAGTATTTT. Its translation: CASSPLGQGTTDTQYF.

In this sample, this clone turned up a few times. V is TRBV19 and J is TRBJ1-2, with 9 bases fitting TRBD1. V shed 9 bases and J 8 bases; nucleotides not matched to a gene: 7. The CDR3 is 12 amino acids. CDR1 and CDR2 from the germline V gene are LNHDA and SQIVND (reference sequence). For the CDR3, the DNA is TGTGCCAGCGGTTGGACAGGGGACGGCTACACCTTC. Translated, it gives CASGWTGDGYTF. The full variable domain, with the rest looked up from reference TRBV19 and TRBJ1-2, is DGGITQSPKYLFRKEGQNVTLSCEQNLNHDAMYWYRQDPGQGLRLIYYSQIVNDFQKGDIAEGYSVSREKKESFPLTVTSAQKNPTAFYLCASGWTGDGYTFGSGTRLTVV.

This clone was seen just once. The chain combines TRBV9 with TRBJ2-5; 11 bases align to TRBD1. There are 15 residues in the CDR3. V dropped 5 bases and J dropped 6; count of bases not matched to a gene: 9. In germline, CDR1 is SGDLS, CDR2 YYNGEE. This CDR3 reads CASSLGTGGGKTQYF. The DNA for the CDR3 is TGTGCCAGCAGTCTAGGGACAGGGGGTGGGAAGACCCAGTACTTC.

V gene TRBV7-2 combines with J gene TRBJ2-5; D remains ambiguous. The germline CDR1 and CDR2 sequences are SGHTA and FQGNSA. V lost 1 base and J 5 bases, leaving 11 bases between the germline ends. The CDR3 runs 14 residues. CDR3 coding DNA: TGTGCCAGCAGCTTAGGAGTTAGTCGGGAGACCCAGTACTTC. Translation gives CASSLGVSRETQYF.

The chain links TRBV6-6 to TRBJ1-2; the D gene is possibly TRBD1 (5 bases). The V and J ends lost 5 bases and 3 bases respectively, with 13 bases between them. CDR1 MNHNY and CDR2 SVGAGI come from the germline V gene (reference sequence). This CDR3 comprises 14 residues. CDR3 in DNA: TGTGCCAGCAGTCCCCTGCAGGGATACTATGGCTACACCTTC. Translation: CASSPLQGYYGYTF.

The V call is TRBV29-1, the J call TRBJ2-1, with D uncertain. V was pared by 5 bases and J by 0 bases, with 11 bases between. The CDR3 is 14 amino acids. Per germline, CDR1 SQVTM and CDR2 ANQGSEA. DNA for the CDR3: TGCAGCGTTAAACAGAGAAGCTCCTACAATGAGCAGTTCTTC. Its translation: CSVKQRSSYNEQFF.

This clone has just one count. In nucleotides, the CDR3 is TGTGCCAGCAGTGAAATTAGCCGGGATACGCAGTATTTT. Its translation: CASSEISRDTQYF. This chain links TRBV6-1 with TRBJ2-3; no clear D gene. Trimming stripped 2 bases from V and 6 bases from J, with 9 bases between. CDR3 size: 13 residues. Germline CDR1 MNHNS, CDR2 SASEGT.

The V call is TRBV24-1, the J call TRBJ2-2; the match to TRBD2 covers 9 bases. This CDR3 has 13 residues. Germline loops: CDR1 KGHDR, CDR2 SFDVKD. J was trimmed by 4 bases and V by 9 bases; bases with no gene match: 2. Here the CDR3 reads CATQREVTGELFF. The CDR3 nucleotides are TGTGCCACCCAGCGGGAGGTCACCGGGGAGCTGTTTTTT.

This clone was found a few times. The rearrangement joins TRBV18 to TRBJ1-5, with D perhaps matching TRBD1 (5 bases). This CDR3 spans 15 amino acids. V shed 3 bases and J shed 0 bases, with 9 bases lying between them. Germline-derived CDR1 and CDR2 are KGHSH and LQKENI. The CDR3, as DNA: TGTGCCAGCTCACCCCAGGGCCATAGCAATCAGCCCCAGCATTTT. This gives the protein CASSPQGHSNQPQHF.

The table lists this clone with a few counts. This chain connects TRBV6-5 to TRBJ1-2, with D unresolved. V dropped 5 bases and J dropped 5 bases, with 15 bases sitting between them. The CDR3 is 14 amino acids. Looked up from germline, CDR1 is MNHEY and CDR2 is SVGAGI. The CDR3 loop reads CASSPREGGYGYTF. The CDR3 region has the DNA TGTGCCAGCAGTCCTCGAGAGGGAGGGTATGGCTACACCTTC.

The chain recombines TRBV18 with TRBJ1-3; D not resolved. V lost 3 bases and J 0 bases, leaving 3 bases between the germline ends. Per germline, CDR1 KGHSH and CDR2 LQKENI. There are 13 residues in the CDR3. CDR3 nucleotides: TGTGCCAGCTCACCGGCCTCTGGAAACACCATATATTTT. Protein: CASSPASGNTIYF. The full variable domain, with the rest looked up from reference TRBV18 and TRBJ1-3, is NAGVMQNPRHLVRRRGQEARLRCSPMKGHSHVYWYRQLPEEGLKFMVYLQKENIIDESGMPKERFSAEFPKEGPSILRIQQVVRGDSAAYFCASSPASGNTIYFGEGSWLTVV.

The V gene is TRBV2, the J gene TRBJ2-5, with a possible D match to TRBD1 (6 bases). The CDR3 contains 14 residues. CDR1 SNHLY and CDR2 FYNNEI come from the germline V gene. V gave up 5 bases and J gave up 7 bases, with 17 bases separating them. DNA of the CDR3: TGTGCCAGCAGTACCGGACAGTTCCAGGGGACCCAGTACTTC. Residues: CASSTGQFQGTQYF.

Only a few counts were recorded for this clone. This chain joins TRBV5-4 and TRBJ2-1; D may be TRBD2 (7 bases). The germline CDR1 and CDR2 sequences are SGHNT and YYREEE (reference sequence). The CDR3 is 15 amino acids. The V gene lost 1 base and the J gene lost 9 bases, with 17 bases spanning the gap. CDR3 sequence reads: CASSLHGGGPVEQFF. The CDR3 DNA is TGTGCCAGCAGCTTGCATGGGGGGGGGCCCGTTGAGCAGTTCTTC.

This sequence joins TRBV24-1 and TRBJ2-5; D remains unclear. CDR3 length: 15 residues. V was cut by 2 bases and J by 0 bases, with 9 bases left in between. CDR1 is KGHDR, CDR2 SFDVKD, per germline. The CDR3 protein is CATSDSTLYQETQYF. CDR3 sequence (DNA): TGTGCCACCAGTGATTCGACACTGTACCAAGAGACCCAGTACTTC.